Below, one T cell receptor beta chain is given with its context. This clone was recorded once. What this receptor recognizes is not known. It has no much larger one-base neighbor in the sample; base qualities were not kept. The data were taken from a study of shared clonotypes between healthy human individuals (dated by TCRdb to the early 2020s). Regarding the complete study: Three men and a couple of women, aged 18 to 49 years, made up the cohort. For each donor, three plates each were used for CD4 naive and CD4 memory, two plates were used for CD8 naive, and one plate was used for CD8 memory. To estimate repertoire size and how much clonotype sharing occurs between individuals, the study deeply sequenced the blood TCR repertoires of five healthy adults. To increase sequencing depth and limit assay-specific biases, TCR repertoire library preparation and sequencing were carried out by different laboratories using diverse techniques. Per donor, leukapheresis produced somewhere between about 0.9 and 10 billion PBMCs.

For CDR1 and CDR2, the germline V gene (reference sequence) lists MNHEY and SMNVEV. V and J lose 2 bases and 0 bases, and a span of 5 bases separates them. Reading from cysteine to phenylalanine, the CDR3 counts 14 amino acids. Just the 42-base CDR3 DNA is kept, in frame starting at base 1. TCR CDR3 regions were amplified from genomic DNA by multiplex PCR using the deep immunoSEQ assay. For each cell subset, the extracted genomic DNA was distributed evenly across all wells of several immunoSEQ 96-well plates, and each plate served as one replicate. For sorted subsets, about 200 ng genomic DNA, equal to 25,000 to 35,000 T cell genomes, was loaded into each replicate PCR. The purified libraries were quantified using a Qubit 3.0 fluorometer, sized with a Bioanalyzer 2100, and then quantified again using the KAPA Library Quantification kit. Every immunoSEQ 96-well plate was sequenced on a dedicated single-read 150-cycle Illumina NextSeq 550 flow cell. The authors' pipeline ran thus. Because the immunoSEQ output held only junctional sequences and lacked quality scores, the filtering could not match the filtering applied to full-length reads. To assign V/J genes and CDR3, sequences were annotated against IMGT germline references using PyIR, a Python wrapper for IgBLAST v1.9. Any read was removed if the V/J assignment was weak (E-value above 1e-6), the CDR3 was missing, or the read contained stop codons, out-of-frame junctions, or ambiguous translated residues. V3J clonotypes were defined by identical inferred V gene, J gene, and CDR3 amino acid sequence. Percentage overlap between repertoires was computed as shared unique clonotypes divided by the size of the smaller repertoire. Repertoire richness was assessed with RTK rarefaction, the Chao1 estimator, and Recon v2.1 estimates of unobserved clonotypes. Generation probabilities were computed with OLGA for all TCRbeta clonotypes obtained by the gDNA method from four donors. TCRdb carries this immuneACCESS record with in-frame sequences only. Its versions omit some clonotypes, under half of them owing to an unresolved V gene in the studies checked, with the rest unexplained. V, J and clone size reflect that table, while D and trimming were determined from the DNA. This sample gives approximately 2.3 million clones in total; approximately 95% of them show up just once. The ten largest clones take up 0.39% of the sample.

The donors were healthy, HIV-negative adults who had no recently reported acute infections or vaccinations. Only Caucasian adults living in Nashville, Tennessee, USA were represented among the donors. CD4+ T cells were enriched by magnetic negative selection; naive cells were then positively selected on CD45RA, and the negative fraction formed the memory subset. Blood was obtained by leukapheresis, after which PBMCs were separated by Ficoll-Histopaque density gradient centrifugation and cryopreserved in liquid nitrogen vapor phase. Analytical flow cytometry was used to check the purity and quantity of every magnetically sorted T cell population. From each sorted fraction, genomic DNA was isolated and quantified by UV absorbance on a Nanodrop 2000c. General conclusions and limits of the study: Higher generation probabilities were observed for clonotypes shared by all four sorted-subset donors than for non-shared clonotypes. When a few donors were compared, the shared fraction of clonotypes was about 5.5% for naive CD4, 3.5% to 4% for naive CD8, roughly 2.5% for memory CD4, and 0.35% to 0.4% for memory CD8. Based on pairwise subsampling, the degree of clonotype sharing among donors was expected to be affected by sequencing depth. Sampling was restricted to blood, and TCR repertoires in tissues likely differ from the TCR repertoires found in blood. Incomplete sequencing was indicated by rarefaction of sorted-subset datasets, despite the large sequencing depth. Larger estimated clonotype richness was generally found for naive subsets than for memory subsets. Because the study included only a small number of donors, the genetic and exposure-history diversity represented was limited.

The source is a man aged 18 to 30 in good health. Some clones in this sample may be carry-over from other donors' samples. The sample was naive CD4+ T cells from PBMCs. This specimen's cell subset or site label, per the study, means: CD45RA+ positively selected. Recombination linked TRBV27 to TRBJ1-5, with an unclear D gene assignment. CDR3 region: CASSLRDSNQPQHF. In nucleotides, the sequence is TGTGCCAGCAGTTTAAGGGATAGCAATCAGCCCCAGCATTTT.